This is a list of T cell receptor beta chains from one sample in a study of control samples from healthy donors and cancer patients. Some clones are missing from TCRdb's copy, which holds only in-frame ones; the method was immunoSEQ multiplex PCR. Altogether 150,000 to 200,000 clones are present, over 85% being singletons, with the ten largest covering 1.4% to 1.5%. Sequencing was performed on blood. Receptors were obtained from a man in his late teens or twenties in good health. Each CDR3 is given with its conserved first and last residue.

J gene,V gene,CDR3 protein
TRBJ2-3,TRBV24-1,CATLPGGLRTDTQYF
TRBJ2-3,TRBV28,CATTSGTSTDTQYF
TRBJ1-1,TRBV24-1,CATSDIRGTEAFF
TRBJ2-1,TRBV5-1,CASRVGSGGNEQFF
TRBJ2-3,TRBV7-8,CASSRTDTQYF
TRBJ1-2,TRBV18,CASSAALTGNYGYTF
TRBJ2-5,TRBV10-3,CAISEGETQYF
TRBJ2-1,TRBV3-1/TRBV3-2,CASNHFSGGPYNEQFF
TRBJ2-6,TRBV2,CASRSGSGANVLTF
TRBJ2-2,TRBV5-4,CASSFSEAGELFF
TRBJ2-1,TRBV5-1,CASSFGGTGSYNEQFF
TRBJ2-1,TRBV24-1,CATSDSPGGRYNEQFF
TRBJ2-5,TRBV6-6,CASSYPVGQLQETQYF
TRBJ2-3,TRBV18,CASSPPSSTDTQYF
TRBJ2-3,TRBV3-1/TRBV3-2,CASKRGDRATDTQYF
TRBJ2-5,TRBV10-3,CAISESGETQYF
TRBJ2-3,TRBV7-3,CASSLSGQNTDTQYF
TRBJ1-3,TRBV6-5,CATRPPGSRHTIYF
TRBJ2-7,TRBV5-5,CASSLGTGKLDEQYF
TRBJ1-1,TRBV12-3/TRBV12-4,CASSTTQSTEAFF
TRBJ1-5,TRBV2,CASSGESNQPQHF
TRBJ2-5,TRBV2,CASRGRIQETQYF
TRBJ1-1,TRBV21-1,CASSHKRNFFRGAFF
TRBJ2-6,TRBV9,CASSSLRDSLNVLTF
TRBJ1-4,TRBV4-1,CASSPPGMETNEKLFF
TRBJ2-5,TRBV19,CASTKGRSLQETQYF
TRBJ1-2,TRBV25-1,CASSEWRAGGYTF
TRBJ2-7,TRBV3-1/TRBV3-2,CASSPLAGTSYEQYF
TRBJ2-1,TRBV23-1,CASSPGLSTRNEQFF
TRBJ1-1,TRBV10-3,CAISGGTEAFF
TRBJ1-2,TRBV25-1,CASSPFGQGDGYTF
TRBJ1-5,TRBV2,CASSREIGQGAYSNQPQHF
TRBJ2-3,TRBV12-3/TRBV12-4,CASSLGDTQYF
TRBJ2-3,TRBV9,CASSVIRGETDTQYF
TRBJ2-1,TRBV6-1,CASSEGRIGYEQFF
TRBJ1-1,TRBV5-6,CASSLGTLTEAFF
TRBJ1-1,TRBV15,CATSRDPGVTEAFF
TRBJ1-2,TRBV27,CAGGQGLWGYTF
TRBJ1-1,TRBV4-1,CASSHSDGRVNTEAFF
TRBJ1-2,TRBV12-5,CASGLDVDGYTF
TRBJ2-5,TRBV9,CASSVGGEWETQYF
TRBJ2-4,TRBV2,CASSGVGTPGAIQYF
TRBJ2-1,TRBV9,CASSFRSSYNEQFF
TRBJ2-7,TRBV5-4,CASSLTGGNEQYF
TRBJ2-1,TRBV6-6,CASSFRSGGVNNEQFF
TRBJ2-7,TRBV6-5,CASSLESSYEQYF
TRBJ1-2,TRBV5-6,CASRFRQGVYGYTF
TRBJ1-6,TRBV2,CASSLRVDNSPLHF
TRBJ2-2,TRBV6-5,CASSPRPYGELFF
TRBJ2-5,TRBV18,CASSLLQETQYF
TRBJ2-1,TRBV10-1,CASNLLRGGDEQFF